This T cell receptor (beta chain) is from a study of blood T cell repertoires in COVID-19. Study members were between about 18 and 95 years old and lived in 20 to 25 US regions. TCRdb's copy holds only in-frame clones and misses some; the assay was immunoSEQ multiplex PCR. Of more than 150,000 clones in the sample, approximately 90% are singletons; the top ten hold 2% to 2.5%. Germline loops: CDR1 MGHDK, CDR2 SYGVNS. Between the trimmed V and J ends, which lost 1 base and 0 bases, there was a span of 10 bases. The CDR3 length is 15 residues. Sample: PBMCs or T cells enriched from blood (not recorded which). The rearrangement uses TRBV25-1 and TRBJ2-7, with D possibly TRBD1 on 6 matching bases. This clonotype was obtained from a woman aged 25 to 45 who had recovered from COVID-19. The CDR3 region has the DNA TGTGCCAGCAGTGAATGGACAGCGAGCTCCTACGAGCAGTACTTC. Protein: CASSEWTASSYEQYF.